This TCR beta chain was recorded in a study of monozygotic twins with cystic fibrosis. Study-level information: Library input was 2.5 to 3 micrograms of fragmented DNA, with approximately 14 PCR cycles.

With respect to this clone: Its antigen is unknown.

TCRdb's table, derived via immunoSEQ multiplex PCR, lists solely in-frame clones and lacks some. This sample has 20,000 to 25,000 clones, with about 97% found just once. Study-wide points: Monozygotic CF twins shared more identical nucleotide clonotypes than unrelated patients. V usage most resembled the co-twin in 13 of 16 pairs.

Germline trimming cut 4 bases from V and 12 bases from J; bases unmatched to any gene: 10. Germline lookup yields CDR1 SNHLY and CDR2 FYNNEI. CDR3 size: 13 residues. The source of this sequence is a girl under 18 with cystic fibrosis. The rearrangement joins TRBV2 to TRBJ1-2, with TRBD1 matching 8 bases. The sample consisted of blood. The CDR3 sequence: CASSVRQGNGDTF. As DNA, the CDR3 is TGTGCCAGCAGTGTTAGACAGGGGAACGGGGACACCTTC.